What follows are 19 T cell receptor beta chains derived from one specimen sequenced in a study of T-cell memory formation after mild COVID-19. TCRdb independently ran MiXCR on the 5' RACE reads; one entry per CDR3 protein. Altogether some 350,000 distinct CDR3 sequences are present, approximately 13% being singletons, with the ten largest covering over 20%. Sequencing was carried out using PBMCs or a T cell subset sorted from them (not recorded which). Source of these receptors: a man aged 18 to 29 who had mild COVID-19 (a few samples of this study predate the infection). Cell type and time point are not known.

This clonotype came up a few times. V is TRBV9 and J is TRBJ2-2; 10 bases fit TRBD1. The CDR3 has 17 amino acids. Germline CDR1 reads SGDLS; CDR2 reads YYNGEE. The J segment lost 5 bases and the V segment lost 3 bases, leaving 10 bases of the junction unmatched. CDR3 sequence: CASSANEGQGMTGELFF. In DNA, the CDR3 is TGTGCCAGCAGCGCGAATGAGGGACAGGGGATGACCGGGGAGCTGTTTTTT.

Ten or more counts support this clonotype. The V gene is TRBV4-3, the J gene TRBJ2-1, with D perhaps matching TRBD1 (6 bases). The germline CDR1 and CDR2 sequences are LGHNA and YSLEER. The CDR3 has 16 residues. Trimming shortened V by 0 bases and J by 2 bases, and 11 bases separated the two germline ends. CDR3 loop: CASSQEWAGAYNEQFF. CDR3 nucleotide sequence: TGCGCCAGCAGCCAAGAGTGGGCAGGGGCCTACAATGAGCAGTTCTTC.

This CDR3 is CASSQLTGGLDEQFF. The CDR3 DNA reads TGTGCCAGCAGCCAATTAACAGGTGGACTCGATGAGCAGTTCTTC. The genes are TRBV3-1 and TRBJ2-1; D tentatively reads TRBD1 or TRBD2 (5 bases each). This CDR3 has 15 residues. V gave up 2 bases and J gave up 8 bases, with 16 bases separating them. CDR1 LGHDT and CDR2 YNNKEL come from the germline V gene (reference sequence).

This chain uses TRBV4-1 with TRBJ1-6; perhaps TRBD1 as D (6 bases). Trimming stripped 1 base from V and 6 bases from J, with 13 bases between. Germline V CDR1 and CDR2: MGHRA, YSYEKL. This CDR3 spans 16 amino acids. The CDR3 here is CASSQVIAQGNSPLHF. The CDR3 DNA is TGCGCCAGCAGCCAAGTGATAGCACAGGGTAATTCACCCCTCCACTTT.

This clonotype appeared a few times. The gene calls are TRBV7-9 and TRBJ2-7; D unclear. CDR1 is SEHNR, CDR2 FQNEAQ, per germline (reference sequence). The CDR3 has 13 residues. Between the trimmed V and J ends, which lost 2 bases and 11 bases, there was a span of 16 bases. The CDR3 loop is CASSLTAGPSEYF. The DNA for the CDR3 is TGTGCCAGCAGCTTAACAGCCGGGCCCTCGGAGTACTTC.

The chain couples TRBV12-3 or TRBV12-4 to TRBJ1-4; D gene uncertain. V was trimmed by 4 bases and J by 6 bases, leaving 9 bases between them. The CDR3 runs to 13 residues. CDR3 protein: CASSSGLDEKLFF. DNA of the CDR3: TGTGCCAGCAGTTCTGGTTTAGATGAAAAACTGTTTTTT.

The chain links TRBV7-6 to TRBJ1-2; D not certain. CDR3 length: 12 residues. Germline V lookup: CDR1 SGHVS, CDR2 FNYEAQ. With 8 bases removed from V and 7 bases from J, the gap between germline ends came to 14 bases. Written as DNA, the CDR3 is TGTGCCAGCCGAGGGAAGGGAGCTGGCTACACCTTC. Its protein product is CASRGKGAGYTF.

The CDR3 sequence: CSAREDISNQPQHF. In nucleotides, the CDR3 is TGCAGTGCTAGAGAGGACATCTCCAATCAGCCCCAGCATTTT. The chain is built from TRBV20-1 and TRBJ1-5; a possible D gene is TRBD1 (5 bases). V lost 0 bases to trimming and J lost 3 bases, with 9 bases between them. CDR1 DFQATT and CDR2 SNEGSKA come from the germline V gene (reference sequence). The CDR3 is 14 amino acids.

The rearrangement joins TRBV12-3 or TRBV12-4 to TRBJ1-1; D is undetermined. The CDR3 covers 13 residues. V shed 2 bases and J shed 3 bases, with 7 bases lying between them. The CDR3 sequence is CASSLSGYTEAFF. Written as DNA, the CDR3 is TGTGCCAGCAGTTTATCGGGGTACACTGAAGCTTTCTTT.

The V call is TRBV6-6, the J call TRBJ2-7, with 11 bases identical to TRBD2. This CDR3 spans 14 amino acids. Germline V CDR1 and CDR2: MNHNY, SVGAGI (reference sequence). V shed 4 bases, J shed 4 bases, and the junction held 3 bases outside the gene matches. CDR3 nucleotides: TGTGCCAGCAGTTCGACTAGCGGGGAGTACGAGCAGTACGTC. This gives the protein CASSSTSGEYEQYV.

There are a few counts of this clonotype. This chain connects TRBV4-1 to TRBJ2-5, with TRBD1 identical over 9 bases. This CDR3 has 16 amino acids. Germline CDR1 reads MGHRA; CDR2 reads YSYEKL. The ends lost 3 bases at V and 1 base at J; junction bases unmatched: 6. The CDR3 sequence is CASSQGTGTVQETQYF. In nucleotides, the CDR3 is TGCGCCAGCAGCCAGGGGACAGGGACCGTCCAAGAGACCCAGTACTTC.

The V gene is TRBV7-2, the J gene TRBJ2-7; possible D gene TRBD2, 7 bases. Per the germline V gene, CDR1 is SGHTA and CDR2 is FQGNSA. The CDR3 is made up of 16 amino acids. Trimming left V 1 base short and J 0 bases short, with 13 bases between. The CDR3 sequence is CASSLEGGPSSYEQYF. The DNA of the CDR3 is TGTGCCAGCAGCTTAGAGGGGGGGCCGAGCTCCTACGAGCAGTACTTC.

The chain recombines TRBV5-1 with TRBJ1-1; unclear D gene. The CDR3 has 14 residues. Germline assignment: CDR1 SGHRS and CDR2 YFSETQ. Trimming took off 4 bases at V and 8 bases at J, with 18 bases between the two ends. CDR3 loop: CASSLGHSGIEAFF. Written as DNA, the CDR3 is TGCGCCAGCAGCCTCGGCCATTCGGGGATAGAAGCTTTCTTT. Complete variable domain (other parts from reference TRBV5-1 and TRBJ1-1): KAGVTQTPRYLIKTRGQQVTLSCSPISGHRSVSWYQQTPGQGLQFLFEYFSETQRNKGNFPGRFSGRQFSNSRSEMNVSTLELGDSALYLCASSLGHSGIEAFFGQGTRLTVV.

The chain carries TRBV11-3 and TRBJ2-5; D is unresolved. This CDR3 spans 13 amino acids. The V gene lost 5 bases and the J gene lost 1 base, with 8 bases spanning the gap. CDR1 and CDR2 (germline): SGHNT, YENEEA. The CDR3 sequence: CASSPAAQETQYF. CDR3 DNA: TGTGCCAGCAGCCCGGCAGCCCAAGAGACCCAGTACTTC.

In its sample, this clonotype was seen many times. The junction departs from the called germline gene at one end, perhaps through a read error. V usage is TRBV28 and J usage is TRBJ2-1; no firm D call. This CDR3 is built from 12 residues. CDR1 is MDHEN, CDR2 SYDVKM, per germline. The CDR3 nucleotides read TGTGCCAGCATGGTCTCCTCCAATGAGCAGTTCTTC. Its translation: CASMVSSNEQFF. The full variable domain, in which reference TRBV28 and TRBJ2-1 provide the parts outside the CDR3, is DVKVTQSSRYLVKRTGEKVFLECVQDMDHENMFWYRQDPGLGLRLIYFSYDVKMKEKGDIPEGYSVSREKKERFSLILESASTNQTSMYLCASMVSSNEQFFGPGTRLTVL.

The chain has TRBV6-2 or TRBV6-3 and TRBJ1-4, with a possible D match to TRBD1 (5 bases). V was trimmed by 6 bases and J by 2 bases, leaving 10 bases between them. Germline CDR1 reads MNHEY; CDR2 reads SVGEGT. The length of the CDR3 is 14 residues. For the CDR3, the DNA is TGTGCCAGCAGCCGGGGCTCCACTAATGAAAAACTGTTTTTT. This sequence encodes CASSRGSTNEKLFF.

This clonotype was observed many times. The rearrangement links TRBV12-3 or TRBV12-4 to TRBJ2-6; 10 nucleotides match TRBD1. The CDR3 extends over 18 amino acids. V lost 3 bases, J lost 0 bases, and 5 bases stayed unmatched. In nucleotides, the CDR3 is TGTGCCAGCAGTTTGACAGGGGGCGATGCCTCTGGGGCCAACGTCCTGACTTTC. It specifies CASSLTGGDASGANVLTF.

The chain combines TRBV5-5 with TRBJ1-1; 9 bases agree with TRBD1. This CDR3 is built from 15 residues. Germline V CDR1 and CDR2: SGHKS, YYEKEE (reference sequence). Trimming at V came to 4 bases and at J to 0 bases, leaving 4 bases not matched to a gene. CDR3 loop: CASSRTGDMNTEAFF. The CDR3 DNA is TGTGCCAGCAGCAGGACAGGGGACATGAACACTGAAGCTTTCTTT.

There are a few counts of this clonotype. This chain connects TRBV7-2 to TRBJ2-1; the match to TRBD2 covers 9 bases. The germline V gene encodes CDR1 SGHTA and CDR2 FQGNSA. The CDR3 is 15 residues long. V was pared by 3 bases and J by 7 bases, with 7 bases of the junction left unmatched. The CDR3 spells CASSFSLAGRNEQFF. DNA of the CDR3: TGTGCCAGCAGCTTTTCTCTAGCGGGGCGAAATGAGCAGTTCTTC.